Here is one T cell receptor beta chain with its context. This specimen belongs to a study of T cell changes during pregnancy in multiple sclerosis. CDR1 is MNHEY, CDR2 SMNVEV, per germline (reference sequence). This CDR3 has 14 amino acids. The V end was cut by 7 bases, the J end by 9 bases, with 19 bases between. The method was immunoSEQ multiplex PCR; TCRdb's version includes in-frame clones alone and lacks a portion of them. The table includes about 110,000 clones, approximately 90% detected once. The chain has TRBV27 and TRBJ2-1, with D perhaps TRBD1 (7 bases). This material consisted of peripheral blood, taken in the third trimester of pregnancy. The sequence derives from a female donor with multiple sclerosis, enrolled in a pregnancy study. CDR3 in DNA: TGTGCCAGCATAGGGACAGCCTATAGCGGTGAGCAGTTCTTC. Its translation: CASIGTAYSGEQFF.